What follows is one T cell receptor beta chain and its context. Its antigen has not been determined. No much larger clonotype is one base removed from it; base qualities were not supplied. The sample is drawn from a study of shared clonotypes between healthy human individuals (dated by TCRdb to 2018 to 2021). Broadly, across the study: The cohort included three men and a couple of women between 18 and 49 years of age. For each donor, three plates each were used for CD4 naive and CD4 memory, two plates were used for CD8 naive, and one plate was used for CD8 memory. The study deeply sequenced blood TCR repertoires of several healthy adults to estimate repertoire size and the extent of clonotype sharing between individuals. Libraries were prepared and TCR repertoires were sequenced by different laboratories using diverse techniques, in order to increase sequencing depth and limit assay-specific biases. Per donor, leukapheresis produced somewhere between about 0.94 and 8.9 billion PBMCs.

Inclusive of the bounding cysteine and phenylalanine, the CDR3 is 14 residues long. Solely the CDR3 DNA is kept, with 42 bases framed from the first base. CDR1 and CDR2 are read off the germline V gene as SGHAT and FQNNGV. V loses 1 base of germline sequence and J loses 8 bases, and the interval between the two ends is 14 bases. General conclusions and limits of the study: Compared with non-shared clonotypes, clonotypes shared by all four sorted-subset donors had higher generation probabilities. Larger estimated clonotype richness was generally found for naive subsets than for memory subsets. Across a handful of donors, roughly 5% of naive CD4, 3% to 3.5% of naive CD8, about 2.3% of memory CD4, and 0.4% to 0.45% of memory CD8 clonotypes were shared. Even with the large sequencing depth, rarefaction of the sorted-subset datasets indicated that sequencing was incomplete. Because the study included a small number of donors, the genetic and exposure-history diversity represented was limited. Sampling was restricted to blood, and TCR repertoires in tissues likely differ from the TCR repertoires found in blood. Pairwise subsampling led to the expectation that sequencing depth would affect the degree of clonotype sharing among donors.

The donors were healthy, HIV-negative adults with no recently reported acute infections or vaccinations. All donors were Caucasian adults living in Nashville, Tennessee, USA. CD8 memory samples were composed of magnetically selected CD45RO+ cells combined with CCR7-negative CD45RA+ effector memory (TemRA) cells. After blood collection by leukapheresis, PBMCs were isolated using Ficoll-Histopaque density gradient centrifugation and then cryopreserved in the vapor phase of liquid nitrogen. Analytical flow cytometry was used to check the purity and quantity of each magnetically sorted T cell population. From each sorted fraction, genomic DNA was isolated and quantified by UV absorbance on a Nanodrop 2000c. Using the deep immunoSEQ assay, multiplex PCR amplified TCR CDR3 regions from genomic DNA. Extracted genomic DNA from each cell subset was distributed evenly across all wells of several immunoSEQ 96-well plates, and each plate was treated as a replicate. Each replicate PCR for sorted subsets received roughly 0.2 ug genomic DNA, equal to roughly 33,000 T cell genomes. Purified libraries were quantified with a Qubit 3.0 fluorometer, sized on a Bioanalyzer 2100, and re-quantified with the KAPA Library Quantification kit. Every immunoSEQ 96-well plate was sequenced on a separate single-read 150-cycle Illumina NextSeq 550 flow cell. As for the authors' bioinformatics: Because the immunoSEQ output held only junctional sequences and lacked quality scores, the filtering could not match the filtering applied to full-length reads. To assign V/J genes and CDR3, sequences were annotated against IMGT germline references using PyIR, a Python wrapper for IgBLAST v1.9. Reads were removed for weak V/J assignments (E-value above 1e-6), missing CDR3, stop codons, out-of-frame junctions, or ambiguous translated residues. V3J clonotypes were defined by identical inferred V gene, J gene, and CDR3 amino acid sequence. To compute the percentage overlap between repertoires, the number of shared unique clonotypes was divided by the size of the smaller repertoire. Repertoire richness was assessed with RTK rarefaction, the Chao1 estimator, and Recon v2.1 estimates of unobserved clonotypes. OLGA was used to compute generation probabilities for all TCRbeta clonotypes that the gDNA method yielded from a handful of donors. TCRdb carries this immuneACCESS record with in-frame sequences only. Its versions omit some clonotypes, under half of them owing to an unresolved V gene in the studies checked, with the rest unexplained. The V and J calls and clone size were taken over from that table, and D and trimming were inferred from the DNA. The sample has about 690,000 clones on record, roughly 87% of them singletons. The leading ten clones occupy about 33% of the sample.

The sample taken for sequencing was memory CD8+ T cells from PBMCs. The cell subset or site label, as the study defines it: CD45RO+ cells pooled with CCR7-negative TemRA cells. Recombination joined TRBV11-2 with TRBJ1-2; the D gene identity is not certain. This receptor was taken from a young man in good health. Some clones in this sample may be carry-over from other donors' samples. The CDR3 corresponds to CASSLVTRVLGYTF. The bases are TGTGCCAGCAGCTTAGTGACGAGGGTTTTAGGCTACACCTTC.